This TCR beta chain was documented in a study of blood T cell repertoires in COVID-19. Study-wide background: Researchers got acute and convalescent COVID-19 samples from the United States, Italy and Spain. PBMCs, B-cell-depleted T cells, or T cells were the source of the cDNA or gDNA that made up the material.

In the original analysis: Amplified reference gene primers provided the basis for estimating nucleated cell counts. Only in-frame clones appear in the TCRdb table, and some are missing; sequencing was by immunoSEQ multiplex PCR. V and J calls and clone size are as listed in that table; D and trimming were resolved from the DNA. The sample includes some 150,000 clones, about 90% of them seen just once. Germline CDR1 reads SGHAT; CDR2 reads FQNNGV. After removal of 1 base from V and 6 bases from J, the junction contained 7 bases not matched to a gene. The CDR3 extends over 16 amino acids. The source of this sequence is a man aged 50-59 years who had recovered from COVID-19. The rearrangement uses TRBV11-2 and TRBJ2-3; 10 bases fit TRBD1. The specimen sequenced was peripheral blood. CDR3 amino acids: CASSLGPTGGADTQYF. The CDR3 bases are TGTGCCAGCAGCTTAGGTCCGACAGGGGGCGCGGATACGCAGTATTTT.